A single sample gave rise to the 13 T cell receptor beta chains below, sequenced in a study of technical replicates of blood from a handful of donors. Sequencing was performed with immunoSEQ multiplex PCR; in TCRdb, only in-frame clones are kept and a portion is missing. The table has about 90,000 clones, roughly 93% seen once. The sequenced sample was T cells isolated from PBMCs. These receptor sequences come from a human donor in good health.

The V call is TRBV19, the J call TRBJ2-7; 7 nucleotides agree with TRBD1. The CDR3 runs to 15 residues. V was clipped by 6 bases and J by 2 bases; unmatched bases: 10. From germline, CDR1 is LNHDA and CDR2 SQIVND (reference sequence). CDR3 sequence reads: CASRVGTERTYEQYF. The CDR3 nucleotides read TGTGCCAGTAGGGTTGGGACAGAGAGAACCTACGAGCAGTACTTC.

The V gene is TRBV25-1, the J gene TRBJ2-1; the D gene is possibly TRBD2 (6 bases). Germline-derived CDR1 and CDR2 are MGHDK and SYGVNS. There are 17 residues in the CDR3. The V end lost 2 bases, the J end lost 7 bases, and 21 bases lay between the germline ends. Here the CDR3 reads CASSERVADPPSNEQFF. The DNA of the CDR3 is TGTGCCAGCAGTGAACGGGTAGCGGACCCGCCGTCGAATGAGCAGTTCTTC.

This chain joins TRBV9 and TRBJ1-2; D gene unclear. Trimming removed 3 bases from V and 6 bases from J, with 15 bases in between. CDR1 is SGDLS and CDR2 is YYNGEE in the germline V gene. The CDR3 is 14 residues long. The CDR3 DNA follows: TGTGCCAGCAGCGCCCAGCCCCCACGGGATGGCTACACCTTC. As protein: CASSAQPPRDGYTF.

The CDR3 loop reads CASSETQANYGYTF. The DNA for the CDR3 is TGTGCCAGCAGTGAAACACAGGCTAACTATGGCTACACCTTC. The chain combines TRBV2 with TRBJ1-2, with a weak D call TRBD1 (5 bases). This CDR3 is 14 amino acids long. CDR1 is SNHLY and CDR2 is FYNNEI in the germline V gene. The V and J ends lost 2 bases and 0 bases respectively, with 7 bases between them.

This clone has just a few counts. The V gene is TRBV30, the J gene TRBJ1-1; D is uncertain. This CDR3 region has 13 residues. V lost 2 bases and J lost 10, with 17 bases in between. The V gene's germline CDR1 is GTSNPN and CDR2 SVGIG (reference sequence). For the CDR3, the DNA is TGTGCCTGGAGTAATGTAAGGGAGGTGGGAGCTTTCTTT. Its protein product is CAWSNVREVGAFF.

The chain recombines TRBV10-2 with TRBJ2-5; 7 positions agree with TRBD2. Germline assignment: CDR1 WSHSY and CDR2 SAAADI. The CDR3 is 14 residues long. Germline trimming cut 7 bases from V and 5 bases from J; bases unmatched to any gene: 10. The DNA for the CDR3 is TGCGCCAGCATGGGGACTAACAAGGGGGAGACCCAGTACTTC. Encoded protein: CASMGTNKGETQYF.

The chain employs TRBV28 and TRBJ1-2; 9 nucleotides agree with TRBD1. CDR3 size: 17 residues. Germline V CDR1 and CDR2: MDHEN, SYDVKM. V lost 5 bases and J lost 2; bases outside the gene matches: 12. CDR3 sequence: CASSPRATGGVNYGYTF. CDR3 nucleotide sequence: TGTGCCAGCAGTCCTAGGGCCACAGGGGGCGTCAACTATGGCTACACCTTC.

The chain recombines TRBV14 with TRBJ1-1; the D is unclear. V shed 8 bases and J shed 0 bases, with 10 bases lying between them. The germline V gene has CDR1 SGHDN and CDR2 FVKESK. This CDR3 has 13 amino acids. The CDR3 DNA sequence: TGTGCCAGCTCGGGATCAATGAACACTGAAGCTTTCTTT. The encoded protein is CASSGSMNTEAFF.

The gene calls are TRBV15 and TRBJ2-7; perhaps TRBD1 as D (5 bases). The germline V gene has CDR1 LNHNV and CDR2 YYDKDF (reference sequence). Trimming cost V 0 bases and J 4 bases, with 13 bases left between them. The CDR3 is 15 residues long. The CDR3, as DNA: TGTGCCACCAGCAGAGATCCCCCAGGGCAATACGAGCAGTACTTC. Its protein product is CATSRDPPGQYEQYF. The full variable domain, completed using reference TRBV15 and TRBJ2-7, is DAMVIQNPRYQVTQFGKPVTLSCSQTLNHNVMYWYQQKSSQAPKLLFHYYDKDFNNEADTPDNFQSRRPNTSFCFLDIRSPGLGDTAMYLCATSRDPPGQYEQYFGPGTRLTVT.

This clone was found a few times. The J gene is TRBJ1-1, the V gene TRBV19; TRBD1 matches at 7 bases. The CDR3 runs 13 residues. From germline, CDR1 is LNHDA and CDR2 SQIVND (reference sequence). V shed 8 bases, J shed 7 bases, and the junction held 10 bases outside the gene matches. The CDR3 region is CASSIQGLGEAFF. The DNA for the CDR3 is TGTGCCAGTTCAATACAGGGGCTAGGTGAAGCTTTCTTT.

The V and J genes are TRBV10-3 and TRBJ1-2, with 8 bases that match TRBD1. Germline CDR1 and CDR2: ENHRY and SYGVKD. Germline trimming cut 7 bases from V and 2 bases from J; bases unmatched to any gene: 9. The CDR3 covers 15 residues. The CDR3 region has the DNA TGTGCCATCACCGAGTCGGACAGGGAAAACTATGGCTACACCTTC. Residues: CAITESDRENYGYTF.

The CDR3 DNA reads TGTGCCAGCTCTAGGGGCAGAGGTCTTAGCTCCTACAATGAGCAGTTCTTC. Translated: CASSRGRGLSSYNEQFF. This chain uses TRBV18 with TRBJ2-1, with D perhaps matching TRBD1 (5 bases). The ends were cut back, 6 bases at V and 0 bases at J, with 18 bases in the middle. Germline V gives CDR1 KGHSH, CDR2 LQKENI. The CDR3 covers 17 residues.

This clone has only one observation. The chain is built from TRBV7-9 and TRBJ2-1; 9 bases line up with TRBD1. This CDR3 has 17 amino acids. The germline V gene has CDR1 SEHNR and CDR2 FQNEAQ (reference sequence). V lost 4 bases to trimming and J lost 4 bases; unmatched junction nucleotides: 11. The CDR3 sequence is CASSSRVKGQGYNEQFF. The CDR3 coding sequence is TGTGCCAGCAGCTCAAGGGTCAAGGGACAGGGTTACAATGAGCAGTTCTTC.